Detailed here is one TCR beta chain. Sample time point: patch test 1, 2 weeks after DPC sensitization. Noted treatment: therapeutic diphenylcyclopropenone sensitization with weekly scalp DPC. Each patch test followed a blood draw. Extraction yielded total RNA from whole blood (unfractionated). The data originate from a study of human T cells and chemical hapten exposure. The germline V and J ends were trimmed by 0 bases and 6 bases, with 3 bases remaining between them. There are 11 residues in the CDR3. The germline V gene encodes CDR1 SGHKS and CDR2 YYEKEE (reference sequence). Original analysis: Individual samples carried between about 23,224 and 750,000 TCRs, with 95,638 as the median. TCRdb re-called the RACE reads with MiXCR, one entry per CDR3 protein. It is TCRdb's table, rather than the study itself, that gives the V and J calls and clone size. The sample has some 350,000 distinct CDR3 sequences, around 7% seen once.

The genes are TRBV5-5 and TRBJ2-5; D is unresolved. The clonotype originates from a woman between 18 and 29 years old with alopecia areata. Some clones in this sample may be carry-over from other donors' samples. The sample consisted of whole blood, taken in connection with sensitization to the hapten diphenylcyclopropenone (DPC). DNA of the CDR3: TGTGCCAGCAGCTTGGAGAAGACCCAGTACTTC. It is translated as CASSLEKTQYF.